This record concerns one T cell receptor (beta chain) sequence. Some clones are missing from TCRdb's copy, which holds only in-frame ones; the method was immunoSEQ multiplex PCR. This sample has tens of thousands of clones, with about 94% found just once. The data stem from a study of technical replicates of blood from several donors. CDR1 is SGHNT, CDR2 YYREEE, per germline (reference sequence). The CDR3 totals 14 residues. The trim removed 4 bases at V and 10 bases at J, leaving 10 bases unmatched. The receptor was derived from a human donor in good health. The sequenced sample was T cells isolated from PBMCs. The chain uses TRBV5-4 and TRBJ2-1; 8 bases match TRBD2. In DNA, the CDR3 is TGTGCCAGCAGCCCCGGACTAGCACTGCACGAGCAGTTCTTC. It is translated as CASSPGLALHEQFF.